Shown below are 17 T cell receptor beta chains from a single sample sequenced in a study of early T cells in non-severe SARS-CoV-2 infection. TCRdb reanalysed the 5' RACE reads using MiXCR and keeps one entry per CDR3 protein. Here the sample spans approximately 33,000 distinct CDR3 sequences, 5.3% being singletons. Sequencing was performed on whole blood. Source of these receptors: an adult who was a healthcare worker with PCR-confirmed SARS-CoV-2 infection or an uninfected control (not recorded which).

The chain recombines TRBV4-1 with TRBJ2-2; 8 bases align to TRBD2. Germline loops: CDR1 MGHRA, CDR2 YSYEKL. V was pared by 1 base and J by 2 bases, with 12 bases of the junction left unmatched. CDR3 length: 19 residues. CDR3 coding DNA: TGCGCCAGCAGCCAAGGACCTGGACGGGGACTAGGCAACACCGGGGAGCTGTTTTTT. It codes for CASSQGPGRGLGNTGELFF.

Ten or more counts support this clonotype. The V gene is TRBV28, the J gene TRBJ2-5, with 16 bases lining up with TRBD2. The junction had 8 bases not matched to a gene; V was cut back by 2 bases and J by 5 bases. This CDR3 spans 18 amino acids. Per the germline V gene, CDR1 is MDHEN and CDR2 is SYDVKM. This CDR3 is CASSLPGLAGGPGETQYF. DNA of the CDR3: TGTGCCAGCAGTTTACCGGGACTAGCGGGAGGGCCTGGGGAGACCCAGTACTTC. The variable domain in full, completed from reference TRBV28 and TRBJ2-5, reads DVKVTQSSRYLVKRTGEKVFLECVQDMDHENMFWYRQDPGLGLRLIYFSYDVKMKEKGDIPEGYSVSREKKERFSLILESASTNQTSMYLCASSLPGLAGGPGETQYFGPGTRLLVL.

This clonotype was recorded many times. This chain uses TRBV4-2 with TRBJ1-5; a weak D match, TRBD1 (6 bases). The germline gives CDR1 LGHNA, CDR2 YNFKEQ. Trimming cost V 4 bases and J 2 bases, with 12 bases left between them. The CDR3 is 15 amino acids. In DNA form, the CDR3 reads TGTGCCAGCAGCCGCCTCAGGGGTGGCAATCAGCCCCAGCATTTT. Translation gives CASSRLRGGNQPQHF.

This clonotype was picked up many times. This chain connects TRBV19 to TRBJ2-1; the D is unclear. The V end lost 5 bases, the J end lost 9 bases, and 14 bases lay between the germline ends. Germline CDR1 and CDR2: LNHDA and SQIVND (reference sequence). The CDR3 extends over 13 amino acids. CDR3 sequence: CASSLGKVGEQFF. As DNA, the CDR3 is TGTGCCAGTAGTCTAGGCAAGGTTGGTGAGCAGTTCTTC.

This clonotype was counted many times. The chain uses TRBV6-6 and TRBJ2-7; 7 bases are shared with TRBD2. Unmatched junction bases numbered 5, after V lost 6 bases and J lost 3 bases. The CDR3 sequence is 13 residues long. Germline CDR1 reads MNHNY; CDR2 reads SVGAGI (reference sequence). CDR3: CASSERGGYEQYF. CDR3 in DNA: TGTGCCAGCAGCGAGCGGGGAGGCTACGAGCAGTACTTC.

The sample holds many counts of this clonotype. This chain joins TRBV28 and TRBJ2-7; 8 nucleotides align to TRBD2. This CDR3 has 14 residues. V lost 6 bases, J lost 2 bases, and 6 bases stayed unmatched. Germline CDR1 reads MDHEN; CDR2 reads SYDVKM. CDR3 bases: TGTGCCAGCAGACCTACGGGACTAGCCTACGAGCAGTACTTC. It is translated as CASRPTGLAYEQYF.

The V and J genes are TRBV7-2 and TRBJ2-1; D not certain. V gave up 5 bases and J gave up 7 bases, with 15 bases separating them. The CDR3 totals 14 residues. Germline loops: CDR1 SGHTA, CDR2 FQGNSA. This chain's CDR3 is CASSPCWAINEQFF. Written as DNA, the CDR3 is TGTGCCAGCAGCCCATGCTGGGCTATTAATGAGCAGTTCTTC.

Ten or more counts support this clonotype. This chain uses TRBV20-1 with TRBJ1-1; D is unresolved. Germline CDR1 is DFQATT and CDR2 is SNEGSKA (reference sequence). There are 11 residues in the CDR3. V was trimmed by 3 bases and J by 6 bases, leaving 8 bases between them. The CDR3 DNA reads TGCAGTGCTAGTAAGGGTCCTGAAGCTTTCTTT. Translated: CSASKGPEAFF.

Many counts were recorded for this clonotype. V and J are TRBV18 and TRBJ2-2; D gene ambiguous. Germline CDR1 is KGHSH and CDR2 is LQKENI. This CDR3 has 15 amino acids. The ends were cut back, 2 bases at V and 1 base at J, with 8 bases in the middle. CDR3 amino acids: CASSPGARNTGELFF. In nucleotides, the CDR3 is TGTGCCAGCTCACCAGGAGCGCGGAACACCGGGGAGCTGTTTTTT.

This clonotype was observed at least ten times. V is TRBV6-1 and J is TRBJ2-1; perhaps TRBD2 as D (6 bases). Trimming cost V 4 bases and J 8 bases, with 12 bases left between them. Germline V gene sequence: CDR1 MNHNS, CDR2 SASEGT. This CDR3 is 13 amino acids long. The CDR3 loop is CASSVRRDYEQFF. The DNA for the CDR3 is TGTGCCAGCAGTGTTCGGAGGGACTATGAGCAGTTCTTC.

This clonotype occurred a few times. The CDR3 spells CASSFLGRTNEKLFF. CDR3 in DNA: TGTGCCAGCAGCTTTTTGGGGAGAACTAATGAAAAACTGTTTTTT. J is TRBJ1-4 and V is TRBV11-2; D remains ambiguous. V was clipped by 3 bases and J by 1 base, with 9 bases between them. The CDR3 is made up of 15 amino acids. Germline V gene data show CDR1 as SGHAT and CDR2 as FQNNGV.

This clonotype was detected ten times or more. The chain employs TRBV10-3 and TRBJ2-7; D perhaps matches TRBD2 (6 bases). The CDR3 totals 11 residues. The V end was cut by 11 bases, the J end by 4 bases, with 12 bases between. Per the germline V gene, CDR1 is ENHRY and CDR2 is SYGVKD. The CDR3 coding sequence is TGTGCCGACGGAGGGCATTACGAGCAGTACTTC. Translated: CADGGHYEQYF.

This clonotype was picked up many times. CDR3 in DNA: TGTGCCAGCAGAACCGGGACAGGCGGCCGAAACTATGGCTACACCTTC. Its protein is CASRTGTGGRNYGYTF. The chain employs TRBV12-3 or TRBV12-4 and TRBJ1-2; 8 bases are a match to TRBD1. J lost 2 bases, V lost 6 bases, and 11 bases had no gene match. This CDR3 spans 16 amino acids.

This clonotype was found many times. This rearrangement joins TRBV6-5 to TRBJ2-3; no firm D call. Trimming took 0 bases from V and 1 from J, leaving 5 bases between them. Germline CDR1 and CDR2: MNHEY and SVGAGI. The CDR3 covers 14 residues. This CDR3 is CASSYSKGTDTQYF. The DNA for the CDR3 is TGTGCCAGCAGTTACTCCAAAGGCACAGATACGCAGTATTTT.

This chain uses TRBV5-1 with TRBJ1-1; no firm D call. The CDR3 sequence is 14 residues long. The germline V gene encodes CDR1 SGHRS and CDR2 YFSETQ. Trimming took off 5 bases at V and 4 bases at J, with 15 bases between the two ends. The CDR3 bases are TGCGCCAGCAGGATGAGCTCTACTTCCACTGAAGCTTTCTTT. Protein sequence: CASRMSSTSTEAFF.

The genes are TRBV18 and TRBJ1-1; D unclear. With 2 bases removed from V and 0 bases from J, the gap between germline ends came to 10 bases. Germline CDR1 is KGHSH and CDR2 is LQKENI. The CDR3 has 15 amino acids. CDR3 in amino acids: CASSPSGYMNTEAFF. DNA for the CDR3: TGTGCCAGCTCACCATCCGGTTATATGAACACTGAAGCTTTCTTT.

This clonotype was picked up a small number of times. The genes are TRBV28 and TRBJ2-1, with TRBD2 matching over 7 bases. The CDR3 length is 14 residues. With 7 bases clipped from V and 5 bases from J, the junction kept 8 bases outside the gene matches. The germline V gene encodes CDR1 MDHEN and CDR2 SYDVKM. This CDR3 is CASILPGRDNEQFF. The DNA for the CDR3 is TGTGCCAGCATCCTCCCAGGGAGGGACAATGAGCAGTTCTTC.